These 24 T cell receptor beta chains originate from one sample sequenced in a study of blood T cell repertoires in COVID-19. Generated by immunoSEQ multiplex PCR, the TCRdb table keeps only in-frame clones and is missing some. Of approximately 300,000 clones in the sample, about 88% were seen once. Specimen: peripheral blood. The receptors derive from a woman aged 25 to 45 with COVID-19, enrolled during active disease.

The rearrangement joins TRBV28 to TRBJ2-2, with a possible D match to TRBD1 (5 bases). Trimming took off 6 bases at V and 5 bases at J, with 13 bases between the two ends. CDR3 length: 14 residues. Germline CDR1 MDHEN, CDR2 SYDVKM. The CDR3 protein is CASRGQGRTGELFF. CDR3 DNA sequence: TGTGCCAGCAGGGGCCAGGGTCGAACCGGGGAGCTGTTTTTT.

This chain links TRBV5-1 with TRBJ1-2; tentatively, D is TRBD1 (5 bases). Germline-derived CDR1 and CDR2 are SGHRS and YFSETQ. The V end was cut by 0 bases, the J end by 7 bases, with 13 bases between. The CDR3 contains 14 residues. DNA of the CDR3: TGCGCCAGCAGCTTGGCTCGGGGGTATGGTGGCTACACCTTC. Protein product: CASSLARGYGGYTF.

The rearrangement uses TRBV7-3 and TRBJ2-6; the D is unclear. The CDR3 is 14 amino acids. Trimming cost V 3 bases and J 2 bases, with 5 bases left between them. Germline CDR1 reads SGHTA; CDR2 reads FQGTGA. CDR3 region: CASSLQAGANVLTF. The CDR3 bases are TGTGCCAGCAGCTTGCAGGCTGGGGCCAACGTCCTGACTTTC.

V gene TRBV28 combines with J gene TRBJ1-1; 12 bases are shared with TRBD1. The V gene's germline CDR1 is MDHEN and CDR2 SYDVKM. The CDR3 runs 16 residues. Trimming cost V 3 bases and J 6 bases; bases outside gene matches: 8. CDR3 coding DNA: TGTGCCAGCAGTTTTGGGACAGGGGGCAATCATCCTGAAGCTTTCTTT. It is translated as CASSFGTGGNHPEAFF.

The rearrangement joins TRBV3-1 (or the pseudogene TRBV3-2) to TRBJ1-2; TRBD1 aligns across 9 bases. V lost 5 bases to trimming and J lost 4 bases; unmatched junction nucleotides: 5. This CDR3 has 14 amino acids. The V gene's germline CDR1 is LGHDT and CDR2 YNNKEL (reference sequence). CDR3 nucleotides: TGTGCCAGCAGCGGGACAGGGCGAAGCTATGGCTACACCTTC. Translated, it gives CASSGTGRSYGYTF.

This clone showed up just once. The V gene is TRBV5-1, the J gene TRBJ1-2, with 9 bases identical to TRBD1. Germline V gives CDR1 SGHRS, CDR2 YFSETQ. V dropped 0 bases and J dropped 7; count of bases not matched to a gene: 7. The CDR3 sequence is 15 residues long. In nucleotides, the CDR3 is TGCGCCAGCAGCTTGGCCTCACAGGGGGCGCTTGGCTACACCTTC. Translating gives CASSLASQGALGYTF.

This clone was seen more than once but under ten times. CDR3 loop: CASRSLTSGYTGELFF. The CDR3 region has the DNA TGTGCCAGCAGAAGCCTGACTAGCGGGTACACCGGGGAGCTGTTTTTT. This rearrangement joins TRBV28 to TRBJ2-2; TRBD2 agrees at 10 bases. The CDR3 consists of 16 residues. Germline CDR1 is MDHEN and CDR2 is SYDVKM. The V segment lost 6 bases and the J segment 3 bases; nucleotides outside the gene matches: 7. Combining the CDR3 with reference TRBV28 and TRBJ2-2 gives the whole variable domain DVKVTQSSRYLVKRTGEKVFLECVQDMDHENMFWYRQDPGLGLRLIYFSYDVKMKEKGDIPEGYSVSREKKERFSLILESASTNQTSMYLCASRSLTSGYTGELFFGEGSRLTVL.

For the CDR3, the DNA is TGTGCCAGCAGTGAAACTCTATCTCAGCCCCAGCATTTT. This sequence encodes CASSETLSQPQHF. The genes are TRBV6-1 and TRBJ1-5; D is undetermined. CDR1 MNHNS and CDR2 SASEGT come from the germline V gene. Trimming shortened V by 2 bases and J by 6 bases, and 8 bases separated the two germline ends. The CDR3 consists of 13 residues.

The table lists this clone with a count of one. Distinct nucleotide sequences in the sample also encode this CDR3. CDR3 sequence: CASGLGQGETQYF. CDR3 sequence (DNA): TGTGCTAGTGGTTTAGGGCAGGGAGAGACCCAGTACTTC. This rearrangement joins TRBV12-5 to TRBJ2-5; maybe TRBD1 (5 bases). Looked up from germline, CDR1 is LGHNT and CDR2 is FRNRAP. The CDR3 is made up of 13 amino acids. Between the trimmed V and J ends, which lost 3 bases and 4 bases, there was a span of 9 bases. Full variable domain (remainder filled in from reference TRBV12-5 and TRBJ2-5): DARVTQTPRHKVTEMGQEVTMRCQPILGHNTVFWYRQTMMQGLELLAYFRNRAPLDDSGMPKDRFSAEMPDATLATLKIQPSEPRDSAVYFCASGLGQGETQYFGPGTRLLVL.

The chain has TRBV4-1 and TRBJ2-1; no definite D call. The CDR3 runs 15 residues. Germline CDR1 and CDR2: MGHRA and YSYEKL. The germline V and J ends were trimmed by 2 bases and 0 bases, with 8 bases remaining between them. CDR3 residues: CASSQSYPSYNEQFF. The CDR3 coding sequence is TGCGCCAGCAGCCAAAGCTACCCCTCCTACAATGAGCAGTTCTTC.

Only a few counts were recorded for this clone. The chain carries TRBV15 and TRBJ1-1; 8 bases map to TRBD1. J gave up 6 bases and V 4 bases, and 7 bases lay outside the gene matches. The CDR3 consists of 14 residues. Germline V gives CDR1 LNHNV, CDR2 YYDKDF (reference sequence). The CDR3 region is CATSKDREISEAFF. Written as DNA, the CDR3 is TGTGCCACCAGCAAGGACAGGGAAATATCTGAAGCTTTCTTT.

The J gene is TRBJ1-3, the V gene TRBV30, with 8 bases fitting TRBD1. The V segment lost 7 bases and the J segment 3 bases; nucleotides outside the gene matches: 5. CDR3 size: 13 residues. Germline lookup yields CDR1 GTSNPN and CDR2 SVGIG (reference sequence). This CDR3 is CALPDRDGNTIYF. The DNA for the CDR3 is TGTGCCTTACCGGACAGGGATGGAAACACCATATATTTT.

The V and J genes are TRBV4-1 and TRBJ1-2, with TRBD1 identical over 12 bases. V lost 3 bases, J lost 0 bases, and 11 bases stayed unmatched. The germline gives CDR1 MGHRA, CDR2 YSYEKL. This CDR3 comprises 19 residues. In DNA form, the CDR3 reads TGCGCCAGCAGCCAGGGGGGACAGGGGGCGAGGACTACTAACTATGGCTACACCTTC. The encoded protein is CASSQGGQGARTTNYGYTF.

This chain joins TRBV4-1 and TRBJ1-5; tentatively, D is TRBD1 (5 bases). CDR1 MGHRA and CDR2 YSYEKL come from the germline V gene. The V end was cut by 2 bases, the J end by 4 bases, with 12 bases between. The CDR3 loop spans 15 amino acids. CDR3 coding DNA: TGCGCCAGCAGCCAAAGTTCGGGGGGGAATCAGCCCCAGCATTTT. Amino acid sequence: CASSQSSGGNQPQHF.

The chain links TRBV28 to TRBJ2-4, with D possibly being TRBD2 (5 bases). The CDR3 runs to 13 residues. Germline-derived CDR1 and CDR2 are MDHEN and SYDVKM. V lost 8 bases to trimming and J lost 0 bases, with 8 bases between them. CDR3 region: CASFGIAKNIQYF. The CDR3 nucleotides are TGTGCCAGCTTCGGGATAGCCAAAAACATTCAGTACTTC.

On this clone: Other nucleotide sequences from this sample produce the same CDR3. The chain uses TRBV7-9 and TRBJ1-1, with 9 bases lining up with TRBD1. This CDR3 has 13 amino acids. Germline loops: CDR1 SEHNR, CDR2 FQNEAQ (reference sequence). The junction had 0 bases not matched to a gene; V was cut back by 3 bases and J by 4 bases. The CDR3 sequence is CASSLDRGTEAFF. The CDR3 bases are TGTGCCAGCAGCTTGGACAGGGGCACTGAAGCTTTCTTT.

This sequence joins TRBV6-5 and TRBJ1-1; 9 bases match TRBD1. The V gene's germline CDR1 is MNHEY and CDR2 SVGAGI. The CDR3 covers 14 residues. After removal of 6 bases from V and 3 bases from J, the junction contained 5 bases not matched to a gene. Written as DNA, the CDR3 is TGTGCCAGCAGCCGGGACAGGGCTGACACTGAAGCTTTCTTT. The encoded protein is CASSRDRADTEAFF.

The chain employs TRBV10-3 and TRBJ2-2; tentatively, D is TRBD1 (6 bases). CDR1 ENHRY and CDR2 SYGVKD come from the germline V gene. The CDR3 is 14 residues long. V lost 6 bases to trimming and J lost 3 bases, with 11 bases between them. The CDR3 bases are TGTGCCATCAGCCGGGACATGGACACCGGGGAGCTGTTTTTT. As protein: CAISRDMDTGELFF.

V usage is TRBV27 and J usage is TRBJ1-5; no definite D call. This CDR3 is built from 12 residues. CDR1 MNHEY and CDR2 SMNVEV come from the germline V gene (reference sequence). V lost 3 bases and J lost 7, with 7 bases in between. The CDR3 spells CASSFEGQPQHF. CDR3 nucleotide sequence: TGTGCCAGCAGTTTCGAGGGACAGCCCCAGCATTTT.

The rearrangement uses TRBV2 and TRBJ1-2; D unclear. CDR1 SNHLY and CDR2 FYNNEI come from the germline V gene. V was cut by 4 bases and J by 4 bases, with 10 bases left in between. CDR3 length: 13 residues. The CDR3 sequence is CASSVNSPYGYTF. As DNA, the CDR3 is TGTGCCAGCAGTGTCAACAGTCCCTATGGCTACACCTTC.

The chain employs TRBV3-1 (or the pseudogene TRBV3-2) and TRBJ2-7; 7 bases agree with TRBD2. J gave up 7 bases and V 4 bases, and 13 bases lay outside the gene matches. The CDR3 is made up of 15 amino acids. From germline, CDR1 is LGHDT and CDR2 YNNKEL (reference sequence). The CDR3 loop reads CASSPVWRESREQYF. CDR3 nucleotides: TGTGCCAGCAGCCCCGTGTGGCGGGAGTCTCGTGAGCAGTACTTC.

The CDR3 reads CASSPSYRPDGNSPLHF. The CDR3, as DNA: TGTGCCAGCAGCCCTAGCTATCGGCCCGACGGGAATTCACCCCTCCACTTT. The chain joins TRBV28 to TRBJ1-6; D gene uncertain. The V end lost 6 bases, the J end lost 7 bases, and 22 bases lay between the germline ends. From germline, CDR1 is MDHEN and CDR2 SYDVKM. The CDR3 covers 17 residues.

This chain uses TRBV29-1 with TRBJ2-3; D perhaps matches TRBD1 (6 bases). Trimming left V 5 bases short and J 1 base short, with 16 bases between. The CDR3 is made up of 15 amino acids. The V gene's germline CDR1 is SQVTM and CDR2 ANQGSEA. CDR3 coding DNA: TGCAGCGTTAACCGGGACATGATAGGCACAGATACGCAGTATTTT. This encodes CSVNRDMIGTDTQYF.

About this clone itself: The same CDR3 arises from other DNA sequences in this sample as well. This chain links TRBV28 with TRBJ2-3, with TRBD2 matching over 8 bases. The CDR3 runs 14 residues. Germline CDR1 and CDR2: MDHEN and SYDVKM. The J segment lost 4 bases and the V segment lost 4 bases, leaving 4 bases of the junction unmatched. CDR3 amino acids: CASSSGGSADTQYF. The CDR3 DNA follows: TGTGCCAGCAGTTCGGGAGGGAGCGCAGATACGCAGTATTTT. Based on the CDR3 plus reference TRBV28 and TRBJ2-3, the full variable domain is DVKVTQSSRYLVKRTGEKVFLECVQDMDHENMFWYRQDPGLGLRLIYFSYDVKMKEKGDIPEGYSVSREKKERFSLILESASTNQTSMYLCASSSGGSADTQYFGPGTRLTVL.